The T cell receptor beta chain described here comes from a study of response to subunit inactivated influenza vaccine. The CDR3 is made up of 15 amino acids. Germline values: CDR1 SGHKS, CDR2 YYEKEE (reference sequence). The trim removed 2 bases at V and 1 base at J, leaving 2 bases unmatched. Regarding the study as a whole: Each seasonal influenza vaccination recruits few new T cells, the authors suggested.

Each CDR3 protein gets one entry after TCRdb re-called the RT-PCR reads with MiXCR. The sample contains some 500,000 distinct CDR3 sequences, 13% of which appear only once. There are many counts of this clonotype. Its antigen is as yet unknown. The sequenced sample was PBMCs from blood, obtained roughly 45 days after vaccination. The chain employs TRBV5-5 and TRBJ2-2, with 7 nucleotides matching TRBD1. The clonotype comes from a man aged 45 to 65 who received an inactivated influenza vaccine. The CDR3 coding sequence is TGTGCCAGCAGCTTAGGGACAGTGAACACCGGGGAGCTGTTTTTT. Translating it yields CASSLGTVNTGELFF.